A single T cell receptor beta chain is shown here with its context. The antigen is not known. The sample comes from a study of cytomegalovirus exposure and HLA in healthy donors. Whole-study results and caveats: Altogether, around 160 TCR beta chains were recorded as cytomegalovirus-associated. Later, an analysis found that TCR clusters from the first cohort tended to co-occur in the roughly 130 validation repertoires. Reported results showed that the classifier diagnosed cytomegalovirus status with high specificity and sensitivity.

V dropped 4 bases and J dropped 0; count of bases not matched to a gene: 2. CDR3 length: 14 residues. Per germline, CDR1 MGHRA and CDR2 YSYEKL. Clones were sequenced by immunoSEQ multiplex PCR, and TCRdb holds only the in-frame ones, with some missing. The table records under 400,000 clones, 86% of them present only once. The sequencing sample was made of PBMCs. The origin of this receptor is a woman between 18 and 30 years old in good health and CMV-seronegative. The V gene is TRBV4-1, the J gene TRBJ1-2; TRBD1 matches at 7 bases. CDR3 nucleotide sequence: TGCGCCAGCAGCCCGGGACAGACTAACTATGGCTACACCTTC. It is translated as CASSPGQTNYGYTF.